The T cell receptor beta chain under discussion was sequenced for a study of OX40 agonist ivuxolimab in advanced cancers. Whole-study context: Partial responses were achieved by three patients: one hepatocellular carcinoma, two cutaneous melanoma. Study results and limitations: At 0.1 to 3.0 mg/kg and by week 6, clonal expansion occurred in CD4+ and CD8+ blood T cells. More expanded clones were seen, on average, in CD8+ T cells than in CD4+.

V shed 8 bases, J shed 2 bases, and the junction held 8 bases outside the gene matches. This CDR3 has 15 amino acids. Germline loops: CDR1 SNHLY, CDR2 FYNNEI. Remarks on this clone: No antigen is known for it.

The repertoire was sequenced with immunoSEQ multiplex PCR; TCRdb's copy has only in-frame clones and lacks some. The sample comprises under 85,000 clones, 88% of which are singletons, and about 3.8% rests with the top ten. J is TRBJ2-7 and V is TRBV2; 11 bases line up with TRBD2. This clonotype was obtained from an adult with an advanced solid tumor such as melanoma, head and neck, liver or kidney cancer. Sequenced here: CD4+ or CD8+ T cells sorted from blood, sampled in a trial of the OX40 agonist ivuxolimab. The CDR3 region is CASGGTSGGPYEQYF. The CDR3, as DNA: TGTGCCAGCGGCGGTACTAGCGGGGGACCCTACGAGCAGTACTTC. Full variable domain (outside the CDR3, taken from reference TRBV2 and TRBJ2-7): EPEVTQTPSHQVTQMGQEVILRCVPISNHLYFYWYRQILGQKVEFLVSFYNNEISEKSEIFDDQFSVERPDGSNFTLKIRSTKLEDSAMYFCASGGTSGGPYEQYFGPGTRLTVT.